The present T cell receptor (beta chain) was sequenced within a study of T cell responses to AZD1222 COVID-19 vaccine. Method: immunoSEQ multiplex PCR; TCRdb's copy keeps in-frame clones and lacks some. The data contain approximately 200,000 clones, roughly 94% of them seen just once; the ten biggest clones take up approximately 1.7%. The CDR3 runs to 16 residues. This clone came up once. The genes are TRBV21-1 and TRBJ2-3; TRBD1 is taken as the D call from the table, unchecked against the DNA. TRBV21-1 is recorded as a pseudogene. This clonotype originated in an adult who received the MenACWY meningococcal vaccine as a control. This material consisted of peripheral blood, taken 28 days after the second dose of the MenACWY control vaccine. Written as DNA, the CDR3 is TGTGCCAGCAGCAAACCGGGACAGGGATCTGCAGATACGCAGTATTTT. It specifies CASSKPGQGSADTQYF.